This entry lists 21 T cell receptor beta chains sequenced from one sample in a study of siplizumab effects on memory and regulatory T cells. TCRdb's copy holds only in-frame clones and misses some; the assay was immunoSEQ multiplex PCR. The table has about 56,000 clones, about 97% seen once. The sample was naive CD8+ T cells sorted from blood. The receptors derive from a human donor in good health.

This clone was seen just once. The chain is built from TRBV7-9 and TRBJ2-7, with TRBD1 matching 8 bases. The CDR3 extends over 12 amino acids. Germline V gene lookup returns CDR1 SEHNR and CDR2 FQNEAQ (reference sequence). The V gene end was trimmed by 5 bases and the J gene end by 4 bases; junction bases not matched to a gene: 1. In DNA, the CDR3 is TGTGCCAGCAGCGACAGGGGATACGAGCAGTACTTC. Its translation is CASSDRGYEQYF. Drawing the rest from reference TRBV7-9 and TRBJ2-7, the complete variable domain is DTGVSQNPRHKITKRGQNVTFRCDPISEHNRLYWYRQTLGQGPEFLTYFQNEAQLEKSRLLSDRFSAERPKGSFSTLEIQRTEQGDSAMYLCASSDRGYEQYFGPGTRLTVT.

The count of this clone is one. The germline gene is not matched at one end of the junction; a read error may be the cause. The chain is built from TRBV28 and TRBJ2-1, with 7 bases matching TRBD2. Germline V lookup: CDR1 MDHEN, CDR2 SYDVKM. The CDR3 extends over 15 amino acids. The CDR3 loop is CASTLTSEIYNEQFF. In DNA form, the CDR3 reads TGTGCCAGCACTTTAACTAGCGAGATCTACAATGAGCAGTTCTTC.

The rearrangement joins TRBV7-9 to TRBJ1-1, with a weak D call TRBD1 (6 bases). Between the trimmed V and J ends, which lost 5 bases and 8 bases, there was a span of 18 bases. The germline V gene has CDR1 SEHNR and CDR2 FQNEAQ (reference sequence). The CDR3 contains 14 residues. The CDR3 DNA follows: TGTGCCAGCAGCCCAATACAGGGAGCGCTGGAAGCTTTCTTT. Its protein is CASSPIQGALEAFF.

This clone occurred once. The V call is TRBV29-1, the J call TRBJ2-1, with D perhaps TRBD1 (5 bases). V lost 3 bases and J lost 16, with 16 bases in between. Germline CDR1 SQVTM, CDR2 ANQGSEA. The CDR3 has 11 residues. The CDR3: CSVDTGQANFF. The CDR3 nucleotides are TGCAGCGTTGACACAGGCCAGGCCAATTTCTTC.

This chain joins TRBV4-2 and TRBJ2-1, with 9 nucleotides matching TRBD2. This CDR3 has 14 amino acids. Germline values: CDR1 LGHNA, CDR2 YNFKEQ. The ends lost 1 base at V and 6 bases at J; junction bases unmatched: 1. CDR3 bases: TGTGCCAGCAGCCAAGGGACTAGCGCCAATGAGCAGTTCTTC. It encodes CASSQGTSANEQFF.

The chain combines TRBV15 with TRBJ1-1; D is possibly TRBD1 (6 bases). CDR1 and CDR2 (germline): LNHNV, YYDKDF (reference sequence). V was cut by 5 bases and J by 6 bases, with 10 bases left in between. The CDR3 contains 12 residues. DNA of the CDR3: TGTGCCACCAGCCTTACAGGGTCTGAAGCTTTCTTT. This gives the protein CATSLTGSEAFF.

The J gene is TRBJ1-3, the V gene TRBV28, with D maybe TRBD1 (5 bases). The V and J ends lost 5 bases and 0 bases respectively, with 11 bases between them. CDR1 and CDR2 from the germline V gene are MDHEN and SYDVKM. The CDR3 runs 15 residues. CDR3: CASSPVGGSGNTIYF. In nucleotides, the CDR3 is TGTGCCAGCAGTCCCGTCGGGGGCTCTGGAAACACCATATATTTT.

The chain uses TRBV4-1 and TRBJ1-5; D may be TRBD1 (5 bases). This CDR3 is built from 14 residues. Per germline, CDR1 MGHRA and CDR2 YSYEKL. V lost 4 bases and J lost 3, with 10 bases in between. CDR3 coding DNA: TGCGCCAGCAGCCGAGACAGTAACAATCAGCCCCAGCATTTT. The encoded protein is CASSRDSNNQPQHF.

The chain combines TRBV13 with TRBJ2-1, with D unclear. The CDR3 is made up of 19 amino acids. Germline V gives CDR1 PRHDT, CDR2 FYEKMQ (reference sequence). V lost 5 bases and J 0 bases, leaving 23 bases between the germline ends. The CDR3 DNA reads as TGTGCCAGCAGCCCCCCCGATAACGTCAGGCAGAGCTCCTACAATGAGCAGTTCTTC. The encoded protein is CASSPPDNVRQSSYNEQFF.

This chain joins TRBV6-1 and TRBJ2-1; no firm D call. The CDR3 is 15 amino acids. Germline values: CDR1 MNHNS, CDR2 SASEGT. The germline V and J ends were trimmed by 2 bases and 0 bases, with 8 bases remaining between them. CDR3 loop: CASSESPSSYNEQFF. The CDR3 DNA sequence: TGTGCCAGCAGTGAATCCCCTAGCTCCTACAATGAGCAGTTCTTC.

CDR3 sequence: CASSAGRWYEQYF. CDR3 sequence (DNA): TGTGCCAGTAGTGCGGGCCGGTGGTACGAGCAGTACTTC. The gene calls are TRBV19 and TRBJ2-7; a possible D gene is TRBD2 (5 bases). The CDR3 covers 13 residues. Trimming removed 5 bases at V and 4 bases at J, with 12 bases between. The germline V gene has CDR1 LNHDA and CDR2 SQIVND (reference sequence).

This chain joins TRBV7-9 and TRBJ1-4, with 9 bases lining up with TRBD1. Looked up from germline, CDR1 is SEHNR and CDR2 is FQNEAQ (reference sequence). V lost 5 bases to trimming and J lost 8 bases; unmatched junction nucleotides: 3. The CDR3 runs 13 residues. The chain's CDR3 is CASSGDRGEKLFF. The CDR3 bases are TGTGCCAGCAGCGGCGACAGGGGGGAAAAACTGTTTTTT.

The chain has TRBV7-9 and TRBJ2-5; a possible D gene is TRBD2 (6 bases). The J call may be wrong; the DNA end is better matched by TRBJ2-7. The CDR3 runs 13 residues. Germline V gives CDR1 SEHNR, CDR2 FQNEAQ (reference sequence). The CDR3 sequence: CASSLEAGYEQYF. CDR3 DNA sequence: TGTGCCAGCAGCTTAGAGGCGGGGTACGAGCAGTACTTC.

This CDR3 is CASSRTSGYNEQFF. The CDR3 DNA sequence: TGTGCCAGCAGCCGGACTAGCGGGTACAATGAGCAGTTCTTC. The rearrangement links TRBV7-3 to TRBJ2-1; 11 bases agree with TRBD2. The CDR3 covers 14 residues. The germline V gene has CDR1 SGHTA and CDR2 FQGTGA. With V trimmed by 5 bases and J by 4 bases, 1 base remained unmatched. The full variable domain, its missing parts supplied by reference TRBV7-3 and TRBJ2-1, is GAGVSQTPSNKVTEKGKYVELRCDPISGHTALYWYRQSLGQGPEFLIYFQGTGAADDSGLPNDRFFAVRPEGSVSTLKIQRTERGDSAVYLCASSRTSGYNEQFFGPGTRLTVL.

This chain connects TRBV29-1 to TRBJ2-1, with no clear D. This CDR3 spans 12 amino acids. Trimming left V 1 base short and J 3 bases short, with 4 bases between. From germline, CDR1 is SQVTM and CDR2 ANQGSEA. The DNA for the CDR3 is TGCAGCGTTGAAGGTCACTACAATGAGCAGTTCTTC. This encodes CSVEGHYNEQFF.

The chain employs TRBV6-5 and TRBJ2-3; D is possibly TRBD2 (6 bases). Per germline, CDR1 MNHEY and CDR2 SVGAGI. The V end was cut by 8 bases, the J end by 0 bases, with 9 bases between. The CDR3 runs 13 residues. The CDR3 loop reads CASGGTSTDTQYF. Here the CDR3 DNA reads TGTGCCAGCGGTGGGACTAGCACAGATACGCAGTATTTT.

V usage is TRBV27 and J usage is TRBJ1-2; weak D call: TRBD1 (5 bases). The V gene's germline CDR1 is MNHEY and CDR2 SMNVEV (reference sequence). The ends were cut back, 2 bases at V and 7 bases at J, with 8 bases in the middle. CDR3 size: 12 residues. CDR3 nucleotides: TGTGCCAGCAGTTTAGGGGGGGGTGGCTACACCTTC. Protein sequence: CASSLGGGGYTF.

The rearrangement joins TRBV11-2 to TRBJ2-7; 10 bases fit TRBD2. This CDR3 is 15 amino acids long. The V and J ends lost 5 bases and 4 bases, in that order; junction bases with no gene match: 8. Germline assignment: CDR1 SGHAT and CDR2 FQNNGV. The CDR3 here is CASSQRLAGEYEQYF. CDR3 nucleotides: TGTGCCAGCAGCCAGAGGCTAGCGGGAGAGTACGAGCAGTACTTC.

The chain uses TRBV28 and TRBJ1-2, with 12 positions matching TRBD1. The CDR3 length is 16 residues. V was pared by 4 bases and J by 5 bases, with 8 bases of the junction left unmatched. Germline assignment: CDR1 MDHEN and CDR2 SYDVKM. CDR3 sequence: CASSYRDRGPRYGYTF. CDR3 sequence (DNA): TGTGCCAGCAGTTACCGGGACAGGGGGCCTCGATATGGCTACACCTTC.

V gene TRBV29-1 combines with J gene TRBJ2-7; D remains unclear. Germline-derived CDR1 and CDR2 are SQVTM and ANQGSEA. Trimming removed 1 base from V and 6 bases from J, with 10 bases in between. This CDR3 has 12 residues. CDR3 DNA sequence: TGCAGCGTTGAAGGAGCCCAGGCCGAGCAGTACTTC. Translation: CSVEGAQAEQYF.

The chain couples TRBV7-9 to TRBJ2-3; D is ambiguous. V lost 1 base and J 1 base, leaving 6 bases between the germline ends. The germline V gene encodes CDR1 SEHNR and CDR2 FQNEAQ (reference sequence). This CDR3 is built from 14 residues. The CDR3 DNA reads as TGTGCCAGCAGCTTAGGTCTGGGCACAGATACGCAGTATTTT. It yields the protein CASSLGLGTDTQYF.